These T cell receptor beta chains were read from a single sample in a study of blood T cell repertoires in COVID-19. Profiling relied on immunoSEQ multiplex PCR, and the TCRdb table lists in-frame clones only, not all of them. The sample lists some 110,000 clones, 71% occurring once. The specimen was peripheral blood. These receptors all stem from a human donor with acute or convalescent COVID-19. The donor label of this sample is uncertain. The CDR3 runs from the conserved cysteine through the conserved F or W. A D gene is named only where the DNA matches it firmly. Only part of the rows carry a size: once, few, many, or a class if the clone is expanded.

j_call clone_size v_call d_call cdr3_aa cdr3_nt
TRBJ2-1 - TRBV5-5 TRBD1 CASSPFDRGWRQDNEQFF TGTGCCAGCAGCCCCTTTGACAGGGGATGGCGACAGGACAATGAGCAGTTCTTC
TRBJ1-2 - TRBV5-6 - CASSLGQGDYGYTF TGTGCCAGCAGCTTGGGGCAGGGCGACTATGGCTACACCTTC
TRBJ2-1 - TRBV11-2 TRBD2 CASSRSGVHNEQFF TGTGCCAGCAGCCGCAGCGGGGTTCACAATGAGCAGTTCTTC
TRBJ1-2 - TRBV12-3/TRBV12-4 TRBD1 CASRRQGEYGYTF TGTGCCAGCAGGCGACAGGGGGAATATGGCTACACCTTC
TRBJ1-2 - TRBV14 - CASSQGGSGSGYTF TGTGCCAGCAGCCAAGGAGGGTCAGGATCCGGCTACACCTTC
TRBJ1-5 few TRBV2 TRBD1 CASFRDRGSVGQPQHF TGTGCCAGCTTCCGGGACAGGGGAAGTGTAGGTCAGCCCCAGCATTTT
TRBJ1-2 - TRBV5-8 - CASSLRAAKDGYTF TGTGCCAGCAGCTTGCGCGCCGCAAAAGATGGCTACACCTTC
TRBJ1-4 - TRBV5-1 TRBD1 CASSLERGPNEKLFF TGCGCCAGCAGCCTCGAAAGGGGGCCTAATGAAAAACTGTTTTTT
TRBJ1-3 - TRBV9 - CASSVSGLSGNTIYF TGTGCCAGCAGCGTCTCAGGGTTGTCTGGAAACACCATATATTTT
TRBJ2-1 few TRBV6-5 - CASSTGTNEQFF TGTGCCAGCAGCACAGGGACGAATGAGCAGTTCTTC
TRBJ2-3 once TRBV2 TRBD2 CASSRLAGGDTQYF TGTGCCAGCAGTAGACTAGCGGGGGGTGATACGCAGTATTTT
TRBJ2-7 - TRBV11-2 TRBD1 CASSVYRGNYEQYF TGTGCCAGCAGCGTATACAGGGGGAACTACGAGCAGTACTTC
TRBJ1-1 - TRBV18 - CASSPPSSRGREYEAFF TGTGCCAGCTCACCACCGTCGTCGCGGGGCCGAGAATACGAAGCTTTCTTT
TRBJ1-6 - TRBV18 TRBD1 CASSPTGQNSPLHF TGTGCCAGCTCACCGACAGGGCAAAATTCACCCCTCCACTTT
TRBJ1-4 - TRBV5-1 - CASSSGNLVEKLFF TGCGCCAGCAGCTCGGGAAATCTAGTTGAAAAACTGTTTTTT
TRBJ1-6 once TRBV12-3/TRBV12-4 - CASRPTASPLHF TGTGCCAGCAGACCTACAGCTTCACCCCTCCACTTT
TRBJ2-6 few TRBV7-2 TRBD1 CASSPRGNGANVLTF TGTGCCAGCAGCCCCAGGGGGAATGGGGCCAACGTCCTGACTTTC
TRBJ2-3 - TRBV6-2/TRBV6-3 - CASSYPKGHRGDTQYF TGTGCCAGCAGTTACCCGAAGGGACACCGAGGGGATACGCAGTATTTT
TRBJ2-3 - TRBV11-3 TRBD2 CASSLTSGGRYSTDTQYF TGTGCCAGCAGCCTAACTAGCGGGGGGCGTTATAGCACAGATACGCAGTATTTT
TRBJ1-3 - TRBV7-9 TRBD1 CASSPPGQGRGNTIYF TGTGCCAGCAGCCCCCCCGGACAGGGTCGAGGAAACACCATATATTTT
TRBJ2-1 - TRBV7-2 TRBD1 CASSYRGLPYNEQFF TGTGCCAGCAGCTACAGGGGGCTTCCCTACAATGAGCAGTTCTTC
TRBJ1-1 few TRBV6-5 TRBD1 CASSSDRGRFYTEAFF TGTGCCAGCAGTTCGGACAGGGGGCGTTTTTACACTGAAGCTTTCTTT
TRBJ2-2 - TRBV7-9 - CASSSRANTGELFF TGTGCCAGCAGCTCCCGCGCGAACACCGGGGAGCTGTTTTTT
TRBJ2-7 many TRBV18 - CASSANRDTIYEQYF TGTGCCAGCTCAGCCAACCGGGACACAATCTACGAGCAGTACTTC
TRBJ2-7 - TRBV11-2 - CASSLDSGMARAYEQYF TGTGCCAGCAGCTTAGATTCAGGGATGGCACGCGCCTACGAGCAGTACTTC
TRBJ1-1 - TRBV3-1/TRBV3-2 TRBD1 CASSRQGNTEAFF TGTGCCAGCAGCCGACAGGGGAACACTGAAGCTTTCTTT
TRBJ2-7 few TRBV5-1 TRBD1 CASSFSQGAIGEQYF TGCGCCAGCAGCTTCTCCCAGGGGGCCATAGGCGAGCAGTACTTC
TRBJ2-2 few TRBV6-6 TRBD2 CASSWEGTGELFF TGTGCCAGCTCTTGGGAGGGTACCGGGGAGCTGTTTTTT